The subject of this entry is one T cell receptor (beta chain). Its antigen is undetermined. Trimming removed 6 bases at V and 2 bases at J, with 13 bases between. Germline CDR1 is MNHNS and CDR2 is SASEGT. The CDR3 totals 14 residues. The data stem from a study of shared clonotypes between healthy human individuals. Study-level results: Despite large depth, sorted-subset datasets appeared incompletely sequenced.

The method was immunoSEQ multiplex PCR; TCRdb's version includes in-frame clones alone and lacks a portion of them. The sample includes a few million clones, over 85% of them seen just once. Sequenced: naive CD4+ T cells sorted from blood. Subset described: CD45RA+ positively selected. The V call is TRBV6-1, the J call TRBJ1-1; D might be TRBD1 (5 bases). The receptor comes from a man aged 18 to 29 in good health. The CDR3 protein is CASRKTDANTEAFF. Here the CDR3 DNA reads TGTGCCAGCAGGAAGACAGATGCTAACACTGAAGCTTTCTTT.